A selection of T cell receptor beta chains follows, all from one sample in a study of T cells expressing NK-cell markers. TCRdb reprocessed the 5' RACE reads, with one entry per CDR3 protein and no DNA. Its table records about 260,000 distinct CDR3 sequences. Sequenced: blood T cells: a sorted CD56 or NKG2C T cell subset, CD4+ or CD8+ T cells, or bulk PBMC T cells (not recorded which). These receptors came from a woman aged 18-70 years in good health. Each CDR3 is given with its conserved first and last residue.

>TRBJ2-1|TRBV4-3
CASSQEESYNEQFF
>TRBJ2-2|TRBV12-3/TRBV12-4
CASSFRRPRMAGELFF
>TRBJ2-5|TRBV5-4
CASSLRRAGETQYF
>TRBJ1-1|TRBV29-1
CSVMEGHTEAFF
>TRBJ2-1|TRBV7-9
CASRFSSVEQFF
>TRBJ2-1|TRBV29-1
CSVVGRASYNEQFF
>TRBJ2-1|TRBV20-1
CSARAGYEQFF
>TRBJ2-3|TRBV7-8
CASSAEGAGTDTQYF
>TRBJ1-1|TRBV12-3/TRBV12-4
CASSREVGYTEAFF
>TRBJ1-6|TRBV6-2/TRBV6-3
CASSYSSSLGNNSPLHF
>TRBJ2-4|TRBV20-1
CSALGTGMNIQYF
>TRBJ1-4|TRBV12-3/TRBV12-4
CASSTRQGGEKLFF
>TRBJ1-5|TRBV19
CASKVRGSGEPQHF
>TRBJ2-3|TRBV12-3/TRBV12-4
CASSPATPQYF
>TRBJ2-7|TRBV6-6
CASSSPAVDEQYF
>TRBJ2-3|TRBV5-1
CASSRQRTDTQYF
>TRBJ2-5|TRBV5-1
CASSPRDREQETQYF
>TRBJ2-3|TRBV19
CASSRRGGRDTQYF
>TRBJ2-7|TRBV7-8
CASSGGTGYKQYF
>TRBJ2-5|TRBV7-2
CASGLSPLAGGETQYF
>TRBJ2-1|TRBV9
CASSAIQISGSYNEQFF
>TRBJ2-5|TRBV7-7
CASSQGQATETQYF
>TRBJ2-5|TRBV12-3/TRBV12-4
CASSLQGARETQYF
>TRBJ2-1|TRBV20-1
CSARDGHSGNFYNEQFF
>TRBJ2-7|TRBV6-1
CASSASPGLAVYEQYF
>TRBJ2-1|TRBV11-2
CASSLGFPTPYNEQFF
>TRBJ2-1|TRBV20-1
CSASEAGISINEQFF
>TRBJ2-1|TRBV18
CASSPPSNEQFF
>TRBJ2-7|TRBV12-3/TRBV12-4
CASSSQGGPYEQYF
>TRBJ1-5|TRBV21-1
CASSKYRPGRDQPQHF
>TRBJ1-2|TRBV6-1
CASSTQSLGRPNYGYTF
>TRBJ1-2|TRBV24-1
CATSDDRTEFGYTF
>TRBJ1-1|TRBV25-1
CASSELVSLNTEAFF
>TRBJ2-1|TRBV29-1
CSVEDPTSSYNEQFF
>TRBJ1-5|TRBV4-3
CASSQDRRQSGQPQHF
>TRBJ2-1|TRBV4-2
CASSQGPKPRDSGRDNEQFF
>TRBJ1-1|TRBV4-2
CASSQSRDGTEAFF
>TRBJ2-7|TRBV28
CASRSQSGPTFYEQYF
>TRBJ2-7|TRBV9
CASSVAPGQTYEQYF
>TRBJ2-3|TRBV21-1
CASTHTSATWTDTQYF
>TRBJ2-4|TRBV12-3/TRBV12-4
CASSSQTSGAKNIQYF
>TRBJ1-1|TRBV28
CASSFGALRGRTEAFF
>TRBJ2-3|TRBV10-3
CATLDREGGDTQYF